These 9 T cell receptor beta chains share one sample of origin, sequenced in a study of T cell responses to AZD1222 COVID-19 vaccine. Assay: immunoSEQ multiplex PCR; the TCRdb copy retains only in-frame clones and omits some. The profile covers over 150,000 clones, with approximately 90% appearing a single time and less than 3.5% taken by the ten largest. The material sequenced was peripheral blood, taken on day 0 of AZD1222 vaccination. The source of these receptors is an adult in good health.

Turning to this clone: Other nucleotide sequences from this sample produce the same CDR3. CDR3 sequence: CASSRGDRGTYEQYF. In DNA, the CDR3 is TGTGCCAGCAGTCGAGGCGACAGGGGGACCTACGAGCAGTACTTC. J is TRBJ2-7 and V is TRBV6-5; 9 bases match TRBD1. The length of the CDR3 is 15 residues. The V and J ends lost 5 bases and 2 bases, in that order; junction bases with no gene match: 7. CDR1 is MNHEY and CDR2 is SVGAGI in the germline V gene.

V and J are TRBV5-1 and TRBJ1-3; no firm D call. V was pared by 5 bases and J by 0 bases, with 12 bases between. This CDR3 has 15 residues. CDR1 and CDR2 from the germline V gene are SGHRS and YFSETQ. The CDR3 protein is CASSYSSSSGNTIYF. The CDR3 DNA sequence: TGCGCCAGCAGTTATTCATCGAGCTCTGGAAACACCATATATTTT.

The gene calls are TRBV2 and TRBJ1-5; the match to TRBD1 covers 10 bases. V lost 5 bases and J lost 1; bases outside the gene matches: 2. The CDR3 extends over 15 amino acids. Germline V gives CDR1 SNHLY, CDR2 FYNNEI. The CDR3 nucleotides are TGTGCCAGCAGTTCGGGACAGGGGAGCAATCAGCCCCAGCATTTT. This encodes CASSSGQGSNQPQHF.

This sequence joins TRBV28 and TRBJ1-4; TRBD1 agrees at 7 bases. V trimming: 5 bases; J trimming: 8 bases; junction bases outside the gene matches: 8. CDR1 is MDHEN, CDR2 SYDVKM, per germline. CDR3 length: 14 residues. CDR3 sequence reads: CASSHGQAREKLFF. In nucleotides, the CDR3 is TGTGCCAGCAGTCACGGACAGGCGAGGGAAAAACTGTTTTTT.

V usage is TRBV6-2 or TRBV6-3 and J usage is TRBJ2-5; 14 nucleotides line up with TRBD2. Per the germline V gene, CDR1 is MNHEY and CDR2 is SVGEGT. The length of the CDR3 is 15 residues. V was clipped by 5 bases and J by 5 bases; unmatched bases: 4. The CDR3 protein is CASSRTSGGWETQYF. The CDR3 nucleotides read TGTGCCAGCAGTCGGACTAGCGGGGGGTGGGAGACCCAGTACTTC.

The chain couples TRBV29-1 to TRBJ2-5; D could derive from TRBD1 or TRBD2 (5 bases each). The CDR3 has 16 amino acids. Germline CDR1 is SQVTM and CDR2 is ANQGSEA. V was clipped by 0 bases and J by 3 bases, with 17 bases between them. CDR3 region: CSVEDGTALREETQYF. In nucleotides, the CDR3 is TGCAGCGTTGAAGATGGGACGGCCCTGCGTGAAGAGACCCAGTACTTC.

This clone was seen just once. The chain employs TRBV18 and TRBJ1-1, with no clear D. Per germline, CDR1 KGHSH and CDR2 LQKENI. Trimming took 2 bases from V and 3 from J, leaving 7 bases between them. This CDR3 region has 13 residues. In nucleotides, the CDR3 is TGTGCCAGCTCACCAAACGAGTACACTGAAGCTTTCTTT. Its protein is CASSPNEYTEAFF.

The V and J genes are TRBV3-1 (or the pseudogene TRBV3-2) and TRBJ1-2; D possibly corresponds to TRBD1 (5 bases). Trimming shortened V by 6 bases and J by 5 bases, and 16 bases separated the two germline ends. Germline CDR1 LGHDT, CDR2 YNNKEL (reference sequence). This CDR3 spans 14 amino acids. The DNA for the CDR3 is TGTGCCAGCAGTCCTGGGTCCGGGGGATATGGCTACACCTTC. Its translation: CASSPGSGGYGYTF.

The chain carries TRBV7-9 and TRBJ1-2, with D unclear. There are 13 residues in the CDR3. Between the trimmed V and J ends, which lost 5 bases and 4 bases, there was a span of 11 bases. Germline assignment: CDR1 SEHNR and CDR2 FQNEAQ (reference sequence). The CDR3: CASSVDQFYGYTF. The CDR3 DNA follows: TGTGCCAGCAGCGTCGACCAGTTCTATGGCTACACCTTC.